The clone carrying this T cell receptor (beta chain) was detected many times. This entry belongs to a study of neurological immune-mediated disorders. CDR1 is SGHRS, CDR2 YFSETQ, per germline. With 4 bases removed from V and 5 bases from J, the gap between germline ends came to 12 bases. The CDR3 covers 13 residues. From 15-18 subjects, every sequencing run obtained over 180 million TCR-beta sequences. Each CDR3 protein gets one entry after TCRdb re-called the 5' RACE reads with MiXCR. This sample yields under 40,000 distinct CDR3 sequences, of which 4.6% are seen a single time; roughly 23% belongs to the top ten.

Sequences were obtained from PBMCs. The gene calls are TRBV5-1 and TRBJ2-5, with D maybe TRBD2 (5 bases). The clonotype was recovered from a man between 18 and 35 years old in good health. The CDR3 DNA is TGCGCCAGCAGCCGGAGGATGCGGGAGACCCAGTACTTC. Protein product: CASSRRMRETQYF.